The rows below give T cell receptor beta chains drawn from one sample of a study of blood T cell repertoires in COVID-19. The data were produced by immunoSEQ multiplex PCR, yet TCRdb's version contains in-frame clones alone and is incomplete. Of roughly 340,000 clones listed, more than 80% are singletons. Material for sequencing was peripheral blood. These receptors were taken from a woman aged 25 to 39 with COVID-19, enrolled during active disease. Both conserved end residues are part of each CDR3. The D gene is left open where the match is weak. Clone size, where shown, is once, few, many, or a class for clones that have expanded.

size,V,D,J,DNA,CDR3
-,TRBV6-1,-,TRBJ1-4,TGTGCCAGCAGTGAAGGTAGTGGGAGGATTAATGAAAAACTGTTTTTT,CASSEGSGRINEKLFF
-,TRBV18,-,TRBJ2-2,TGTGCCAGCTCACCACGGAGGCTGAGAGACTCCGCGAACACCGGGGAGCTGTTTTTT,CASSPRRLRDSANTGELFF
-,TRBV5-4,-,TRBJ2-5,TGTGCCAGCACCCTCAGCGGATGGCAAGAGACCCAGTACTTC,CASTLSGWQETQYF
-,TRBV7-2,TRBD2,TRBJ2-6,TGTGCCAGCAGCCCCCGGGGGGGCTCTGGGGCCAACGTCCTGACTTTC,CASSPRGGSGANVLTF
-,TRBV2,-,TRBJ2-2,TGTGCCAGCACCCAGGAGAACACCGGGGAGCTGTTTTTT,CASTQENTGELFF
-,TRBV7-9,TRBD2,TRBJ2-1,TGTGCCAGCAGCTTAGGGGACGGCGGGAGGAATGAGCAGTTCTTC,CASSLGDGGRNEQFF
once,TRBV11-3,TRBD2,TRBJ2-5,TGTGCCAGCAGCTTACACTGGACTAGCGGGGGGAGGAGCCAAGAGACCCAGTACTTC,CASSLHWTSGGRSQETQYF
-,TRBV7-9,-,TRBJ2-5,TGTGCCAGCAGCTCCAGGGTAGATTTGGCCCAGTACTTC,CASSSRVDLAQYF
-,TRBV2,-,TRBJ2-7,TGTGCCAGCATCTCCAGGAGGGAGGGGGGCGAGCAGTACTTC,CASISRREGGEQYF
-,TRBV30,-,TRBJ1-4,TGTGCCTGGAGTGTACAGCAGGGAGAAAAACTGTTTTTT,CAWSVQQGEKLFF
-,TRBV27,TRBD1,TRBJ1-4,TGTGCCAGCAGCCGACGACAGGGAAGGAGCGAAAAACTGTTTTTT,CASSRRQGRSEKLFF
-,TRBV19,-,TRBJ1-6,TGTGCCAGTAGTATAGATAATAATTTCTTGGCAGGGGCTTCACCCCTCCACTTT,CASSIDNNFLAGASPLHF
-,TRBV6-5,-,TRBJ2-1,TGTGCCAGCACCCGGGGGGCGAGCTCCTACAATGAGCAGTTCTTC,CASTRGASSYNEQFF
-,TRBV19,-,TRBJ2-7,TGTGCCAGCTCCTCGTTGGGGGCGAGCTCCTACGAGCAGTACTTC,CASSSLGASSYEQYF
-,TRBV14,TRBD2,TRBJ2-1,TGTGCCAGCAGCCATGTACTAGCGGGAGATAGTGTTGAGCAGTTCTTC,CASSHVLAGDSVEQFF
once,TRBV6-1,TRBD1,TRBJ2-7,TGTGCCAGCAGTGACCCCTTGAGGGGACCGGGACAGGGTAATCGGTACGAGCAGTACTTC,CASSDPLRGPGQGNRYEQYF
-,TRBV11-2,TRBD1,TRBJ1-3,TGTGCCAGCAGCTTATCCGGGACAGGGGGCGGAAACACCATATATTTT,CASSLSGTGGGNTIYF
-,TRBV18,TRBD1,TRBJ1-6,TGTGCCAGCTCACCCCAGGACAGGGGCGGATCACCCCTCCACTTT,CASSPQDRGGSPLHF
-,TRBV5-6,TRBD1,TRBJ1-5,TGTGCCAGCAGCTTGGGGGGGACAGCAAATCAGCCCCAGCATTTT,CASSLGGTANQPQHF
-,TRBV4-3,TRBD1,TRBJ2-6,TGCGCCAGCAGCCAAGAATTGACAGGGGTCAACGTCCTGACTTTC,CASSQELTGVNVLTF
-,TRBV3-1/TRBV3-2,-,TRBJ1-5,TGTGCCAGCAGCCCCCCTTCTAGCAATCAGCCCCAGCATTTT,CASSPPSSNQPQHF
-,TRBV18,-,TRBJ2-6,TGTGCCAGCTCACCGGATCCATCCGGGGGGGCCAACGTCCTGACTTTC,CASSPDPSGGANVLTF
-,TRBV4-2,-,TRBJ1-1,TGTGCCAGCAGCCAAGATTGGGGGGGGAACACTGAAGCTTTCTTT,CASSQDWGGNTEAFF
-,TRBV7-2,TRBD1,TRBJ1-1,TGTGCCAGCAGCTGGGAGACAGGGCTCGACACTGAAGCTTTCTTT,CASSWETGLDTEAFF
-,TRBV19,-,TRBJ2-1,TGTGCCAGTAGCGGCTGGAGCTCCTACAATGAGCAGTTCTTC,CASSGWSSYNEQFF
once,TRBV7-9,TRBD1,TRBJ1-3,TGTGCCAGCAGCCCTACAGGGGGCTCTGGAAACACCATATATTTT,CASSPTGGSGNTIYF
once,TRBV2,-,TRBJ1-4,TGTGCCAGCAGGGTCGGGACTAATGAAAAACTGTTTTTT,CASRVGTNEKLFF
-,TRBV11-3,-,TRBJ1-1,TGTGCCAGCAGCTTGTCCGCGATGAACACTGAAGCTTTCTTT,CASSLSAMNTEAFF
-,TRBV4-2,-,TRBJ1-2,TGTGCCAGCAGCCAAGATCTTGGAGGGGTGGAAGGCTACACCTTC,CASSQDLGGVEGYTF
once,TRBV9,TRBD1,TRBJ1-6,TGTGCCAGCAGCATTCAGGACAGGGGGTCTTCACCCCTCCACTTT,CASSIQDRGSSPLHF
few,TRBV24-1,-,TRBJ2-1,TGTGCCACCAGTGAGTCGGTTAGCTACACCTCCTACAATGAGCAGTTCTTC,CATSESVSYTSYNEQFF
-,TRBV10-3,-,TRBJ2-1,TGTGCCATCCGACTAGAGCTGGGTGAGCAGTTCTTC,CAIRLELGEQFF
-,TRBV10-3,-,TRBJ1-6,TGTGCCATCAGAAGCAACAGGGATTCACCCCTCCACTTT,CAIRSNRDSPLHF
few,TRBV4-1,-,TRBJ1-5,TGCGCCAGCAGCCAAGATCTAGTTCCTCAGCCCCAGCATTTT,CASSQDLVPQPQHF
-,TRBV2,-,TRBJ1-1,TGTGCCAGCAGTGAAGGGAGGGGAACGAACACTGAAGCTTTCTTT,CASSEGRGTNTEAFF
-,TRBV19,TRBD1,TRBJ1-1,TGTGCCAGTAGGACAGGGGGGGTGAGAGCGGGTGAAGCTTTCTTT,CASRTGGVRAGEAFF
-,TRBV27,-,TRBJ1-4,TGTGCCACCTCCCCGGCGGATGATGAAAAACTGTTTTTT,CATSPADDEKLFF
-,TRBV6-5,-,TRBJ2-2,TGTGCCAGCAGTTACTCGGCTGCGAACACCGGGGAGCTGTTTTTT,CASSYSAANTGELFF
-,TRBV9,-,TRBJ2-7,TGTGCCAGCAGCGTAACCGGAGACGAGCAGTACTTC,CASSVTGDEQYF
-,TRBV2,TRBD1,TRBJ1-3,TGTGCCAGCAGTGCTCAGGGGGGCTTTGGAAACACCATATATTTT,CASSAQGGFGNTIYF
-,TRBV14,-,TRBJ2-3,TGTGCCAGCAGCCAAGTTGGAGCCTCGAGCACAGATACGCAGTATTTT,CASSQVGASSTDTQYF
-,TRBV29-1,TRBD1,TRBJ1-4,TGCAGCGTTTCCGGGACAGGGGCAAATGAAAAACTGTTTTTT,CSVSGTGANEKLFF
-,TRBV7-2,TRBD2,TRBJ2-7,TGTGCCAGCAGCTCCATAGCGGGGGGGCGGGAGCAGTACTTC,CASSSIAGGREQYF
once,TRBV6-5,TRBD1,TRBJ1-2,TGTGCCAGCAAGGGACAGTCAAACTATGGCTACACCTTC,CASKGQSNYGYTF
once,TRBV6-2/TRBV6-3,TRBD1,TRBJ1-5,TGTGCCAGCAGTTGGCGCAGGGGGGATCAGCCCCAGCATTTT,CASSWRRGDQPQHF
-,TRBV19,-,TRBJ1-3,TGTGCCAGTAGTTGGGGCAGGAGCTCTGGAAACACCATATATTTT,CASSWGRSSGNTIYF
-,TRBV4-2,-,TRBJ1-2,TGTGCCAGCAGCCAAGATCCAGGGGCGGATGGCTACACCTTC,CASSQDPGADGYTF